This entry features one T cell receptor beta chain sequence. Antigen unknown. This specimen belongs to a study of T cells in localized non-small cell lung cancer. Points from the study as a whole: In adjacent lung, a median roughly 60 of the top 100 tumor clones were found.

The assay was immunoSEQ multiplex PCR, and TCRdb's table has in-frame clones only and misses some. This table holds more than 15,000 clones, 80% to 90% found once. Trimming pared 1 base from V and 7 bases from J, leaving 8 bases between. Per germline, CDR1 SGHTA and CDR2 FQGNSA. This CDR3 contains 14 residues. This chain uses TRBV7-2 with TRBJ1-6; D may be TRBD1 (5 bases). The sample consisted of peripheral blood, taken before any cancer treatment. The sequence derives from a male donor aged 60 or over with stage I lung adenocarcinoma. CDR3 loop: CASSLVRGNSPLHF. CDR3 nucleotides: TGTGCCAGCAGCTTAGTTCGGGGGAATTCACCCCTCCACTTT.